Below, one T cell receptor beta chain is given with its context. Its target is not known. It was with 60 Vbeta and 13 Jbeta primers that the PCR ran. This table comes from immunoSEQ multiplex PCR, and its TCRdb copy is limited to in-frame clones, with some not included. This sample has about 37,000 clones, with 70% to 85% found just once. These data belong to a study of cytomegalovirus exposure and HLA in healthy donors. About the study: For the approximately 400 genotyped donors, roughly 81% fell within the Caucasian-associated ancestry cluster.

The study's findings and limits: It was only CMV serostatus that was available as immune exposure information. Most CMV-associated TCR beta chains appeared HLA-restricted in a later analysis.

Trimming shortened V by 6 bases and J by 5 bases, and 17 bases separated the two germline ends. Germline CDR1 is SQVTM and CDR2 is ANQGSEA. This CDR3 comprises 14 residues. The specimen was PBMCs. The rearrangement links TRBV29-1 to TRBJ2-1; no clear D gene. The sequence came from a man younger than 45 in good health and CMV-seronegative. CDR3 residues: CSVNSQSAHNEQFF. CDR3 DNA sequence: TGCAGCGTCAACAGCCAGAGTGCCCACAATGAGCAGTTCTTC.